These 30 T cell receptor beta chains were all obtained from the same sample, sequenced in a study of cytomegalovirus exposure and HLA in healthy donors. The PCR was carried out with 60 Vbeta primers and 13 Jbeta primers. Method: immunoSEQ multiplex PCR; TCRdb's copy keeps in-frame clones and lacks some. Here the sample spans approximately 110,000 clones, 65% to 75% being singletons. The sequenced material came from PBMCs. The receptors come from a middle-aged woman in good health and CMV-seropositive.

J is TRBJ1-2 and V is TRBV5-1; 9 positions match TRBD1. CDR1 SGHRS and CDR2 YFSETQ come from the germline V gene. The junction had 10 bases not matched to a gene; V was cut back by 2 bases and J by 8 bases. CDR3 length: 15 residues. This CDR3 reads CASSFEGQGMVGYTF. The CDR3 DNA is TGCGCCAGCAGCTTTGAGGGACAGGGAATGGTAGGCTACACCTTC.

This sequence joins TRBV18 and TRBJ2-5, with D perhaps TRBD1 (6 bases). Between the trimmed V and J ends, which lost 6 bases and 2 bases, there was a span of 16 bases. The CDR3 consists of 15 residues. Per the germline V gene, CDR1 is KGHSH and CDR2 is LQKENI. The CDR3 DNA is TGTGCCAGCTCCCGATACCAGGGGTGGCAAGAGACCCAGTACTTC. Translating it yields CASSRYQGWQETQYF.

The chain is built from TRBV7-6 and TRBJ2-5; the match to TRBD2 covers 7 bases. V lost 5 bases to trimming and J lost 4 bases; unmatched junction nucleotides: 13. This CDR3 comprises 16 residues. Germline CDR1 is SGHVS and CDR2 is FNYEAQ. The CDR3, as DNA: TGTGCCAGCAGCAGGAAGGGAGGGACGGTTGGAGAGACCCAGTACTTC. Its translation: CASSRKGGTVGETQYF.

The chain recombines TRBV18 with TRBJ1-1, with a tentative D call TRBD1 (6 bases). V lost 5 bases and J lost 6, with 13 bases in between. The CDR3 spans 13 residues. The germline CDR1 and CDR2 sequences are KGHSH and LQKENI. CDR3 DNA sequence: TGTGCCAGCTCAAGGGGGGGAGTCCCTGAAGCTTTCTTT. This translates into CASSRGGVPEAFF.

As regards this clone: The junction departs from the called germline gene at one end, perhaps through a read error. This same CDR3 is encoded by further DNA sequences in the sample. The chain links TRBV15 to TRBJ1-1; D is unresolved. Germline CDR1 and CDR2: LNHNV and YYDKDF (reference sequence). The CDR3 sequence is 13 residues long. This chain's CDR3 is CATSSRGNTEAFF. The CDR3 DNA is TGTGCCACCAGCAGTAGAGGGAACACTGAAGCCTTCTTT. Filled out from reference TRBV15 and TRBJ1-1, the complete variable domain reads DAMVIQNPRYQVTQFGKPVTLSCSQTLNHNVMYWYQQKSSQAPKLLFHYYDKDFNNEADTPDNFQSRRPNTSFCFLDIRSPGLGDTAMYLCATSSRGNTEAFFGQGTRLTVV.

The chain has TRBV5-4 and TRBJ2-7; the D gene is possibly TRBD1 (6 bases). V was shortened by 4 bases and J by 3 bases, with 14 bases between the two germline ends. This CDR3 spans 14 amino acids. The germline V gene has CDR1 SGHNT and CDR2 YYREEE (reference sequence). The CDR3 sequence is CASSRQDSYYEQYF. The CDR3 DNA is TGTGCCAGCAGCCGACAGGATTCCTACTACGAGCAGTACTTC.

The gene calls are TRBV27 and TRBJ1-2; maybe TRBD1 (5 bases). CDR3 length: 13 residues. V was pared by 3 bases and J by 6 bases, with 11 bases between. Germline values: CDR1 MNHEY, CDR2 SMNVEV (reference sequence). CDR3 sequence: CASSFGGTNGYTF. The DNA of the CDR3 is TGTGCCAGCAGTTTTGGAGGGACGAATGGCTACACCTTC.

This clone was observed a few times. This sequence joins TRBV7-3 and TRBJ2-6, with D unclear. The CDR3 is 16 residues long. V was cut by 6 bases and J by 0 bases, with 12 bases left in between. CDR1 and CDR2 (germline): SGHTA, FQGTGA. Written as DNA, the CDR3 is TGTGCCAGCAGTCCCCGCGCTTACTCTGGGGCCAACGTCCTGACTTTC. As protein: CASSPRAYSGANVLTF.

For the CDR3, the DNA is TGTGCCAGCAGTTTACCCCAAACAGGGGGCTACGAGCAGTACTTC. It yields the protein CASSLPQTGGYEQYF. The rearrangement joins TRBV28 to TRBJ2-7, with 8 bases aligning to TRBD1. The CDR3 has 15 residues. The germline gives CDR1 MDHEN, CDR2 SYDVKM. After removal of 2 bases from V and 3 bases from J, the junction contained 6 bases not matched to a gene.

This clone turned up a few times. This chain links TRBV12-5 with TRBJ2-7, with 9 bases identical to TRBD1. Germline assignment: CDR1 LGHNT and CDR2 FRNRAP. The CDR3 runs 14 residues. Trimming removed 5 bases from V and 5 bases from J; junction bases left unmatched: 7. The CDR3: CASGMGQGFNEQYF. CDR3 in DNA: TGTGCTAGTGGTATGGGACAGGGCTTCAACGAGCAGTACTTC. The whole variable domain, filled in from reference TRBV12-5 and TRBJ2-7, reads DARVTQTPRHKVTEMGQEVTMRCQPILGHNTVFWYRQTMMQGLELLAYFRNRAPLDDSGMPKDRFSAEMPDATLATLKIQPSEPRDSAVYFCASGMGQGFNEQYFGPGTRLTVT.

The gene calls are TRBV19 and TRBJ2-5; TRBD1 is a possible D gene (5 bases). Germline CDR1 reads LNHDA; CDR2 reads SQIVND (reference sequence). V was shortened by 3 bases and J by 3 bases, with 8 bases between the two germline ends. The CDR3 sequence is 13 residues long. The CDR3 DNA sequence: TGTGCCAGTAGTATGGGCAGGGAAGAGACCCAGTACTTC. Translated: CASSMGREETQYF.

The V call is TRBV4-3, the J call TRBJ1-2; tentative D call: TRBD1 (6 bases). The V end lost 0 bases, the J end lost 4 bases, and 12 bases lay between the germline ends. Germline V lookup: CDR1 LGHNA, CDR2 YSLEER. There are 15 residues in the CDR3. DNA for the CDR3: TGCGCCAGCAGCCAAGAGCTACAGGGCATCTATGGCTACACCTTC. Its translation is CASSQELQGIYGYTF.

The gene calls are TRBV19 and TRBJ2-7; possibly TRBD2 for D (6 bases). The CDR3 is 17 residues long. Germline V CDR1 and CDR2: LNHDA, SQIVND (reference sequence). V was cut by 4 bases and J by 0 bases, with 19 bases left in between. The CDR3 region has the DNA TGTGCCAGTAGTAACCGCTGGGACTCCCGGAGCTCCTACGAGCAGTACTTC. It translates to CASSNRWDSRSSYEQYF.

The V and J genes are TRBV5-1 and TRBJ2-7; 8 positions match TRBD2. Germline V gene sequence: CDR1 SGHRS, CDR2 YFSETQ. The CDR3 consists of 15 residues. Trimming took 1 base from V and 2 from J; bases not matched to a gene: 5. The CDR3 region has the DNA TGCGCCAGCAGCTTGAGGAACGGGGGGGCCTACGAGCAGTACTTC. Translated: CASSLRNGGAYEQYF.

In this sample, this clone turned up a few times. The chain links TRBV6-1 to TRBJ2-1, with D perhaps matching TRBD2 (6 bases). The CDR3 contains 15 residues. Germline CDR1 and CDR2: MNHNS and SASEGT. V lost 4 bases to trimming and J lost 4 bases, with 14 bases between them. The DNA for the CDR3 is TGTGCCAGCAGTGGGACACCGGAGGGTTACAATGAGCAGTTCTTC. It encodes CASSGTPEGYNEQFF.

The CDR3: CASSPNAPGMNTEAFF. As DNA, the CDR3 is TGTGCCAGCTCACCGAATGCGCCGGGGATGAACACTGAAGCTTTCTTT. The chain links TRBV18 to TRBJ1-1, with unresolved D. This CDR3 region has 16 residues. The V gene lost 3 bases and the J gene lost 0 bases, with 14 bases spanning the gap. Germline assignment: CDR1 KGHSH and CDR2 LQKENI.

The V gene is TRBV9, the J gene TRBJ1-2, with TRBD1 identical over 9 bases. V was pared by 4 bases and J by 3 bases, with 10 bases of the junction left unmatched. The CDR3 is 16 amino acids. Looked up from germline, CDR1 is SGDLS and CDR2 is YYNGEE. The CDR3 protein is CASSPTGTGRHYGYTF. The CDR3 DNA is TGTGCCAGCAGCCCCACCGGGACAGGGAGGCACTATGGCTACACCTTC. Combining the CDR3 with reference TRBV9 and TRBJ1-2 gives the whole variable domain DSGVTQTPKHLITATGQRVTLRCSPRSGDLSVYWYQQSLDQGLQFLIQYYNGEERAKGNILERFSAQQFPDLHSELNLSSLELGDSALYFCASSPTGTGRHYGYTFGSGTRLTVV.

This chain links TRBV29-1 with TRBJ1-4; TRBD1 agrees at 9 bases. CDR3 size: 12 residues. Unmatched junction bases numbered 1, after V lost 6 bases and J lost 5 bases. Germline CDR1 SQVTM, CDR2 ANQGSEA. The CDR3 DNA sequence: TGCAGCGTAGGACAGGGGAATGAAAAACTGTTTTTT. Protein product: CSVGQGNEKLFF. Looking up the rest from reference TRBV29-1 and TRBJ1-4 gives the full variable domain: SAVISQKPSRDICQRGTSLTIQCQVDSQVTMMFWYRQQPGQSLTLIATANQGSEATYESGFVIDKFPISRPNLTFSTLTVSNMSPEDSSIYLCSVGQGNEKLFFGSGTQLSVL.

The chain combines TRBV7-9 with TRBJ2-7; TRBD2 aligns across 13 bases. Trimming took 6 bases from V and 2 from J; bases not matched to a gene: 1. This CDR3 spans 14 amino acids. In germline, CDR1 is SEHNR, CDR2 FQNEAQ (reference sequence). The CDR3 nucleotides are TGTGCCAGCAGGGGACTAGCGGGGACCTACGAGCAGTACTTC. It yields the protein CASRGLAGTYEQYF.

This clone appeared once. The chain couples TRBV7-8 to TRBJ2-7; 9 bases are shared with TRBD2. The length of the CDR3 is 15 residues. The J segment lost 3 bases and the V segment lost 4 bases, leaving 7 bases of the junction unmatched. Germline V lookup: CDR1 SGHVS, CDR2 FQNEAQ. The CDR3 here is CASSSTTSGDYEQYF. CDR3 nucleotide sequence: TGTGCCAGCAGCTCGACGACTAGCGGTGACTACGAGCAGTACTTC.

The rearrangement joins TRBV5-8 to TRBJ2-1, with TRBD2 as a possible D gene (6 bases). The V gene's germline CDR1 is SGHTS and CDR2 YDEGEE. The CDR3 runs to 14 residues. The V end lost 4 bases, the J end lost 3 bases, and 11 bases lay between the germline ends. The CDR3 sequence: CASSPGLIYNEQFF. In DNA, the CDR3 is TGTGCCAGCAGCCCGGGACTGATCTACAATGAGCAGTTCTTC. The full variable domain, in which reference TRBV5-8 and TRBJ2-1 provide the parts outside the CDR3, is EAGVTQSPTHLIKTRGQQATLRCSPISGHTSVYWYQQALGLGLQFLLWYDEGEERNRGNFPPRFSGRQFPNYSSELNVNALELEDSALYLCASSPGLIYNEQFFGPGTRLTVL.

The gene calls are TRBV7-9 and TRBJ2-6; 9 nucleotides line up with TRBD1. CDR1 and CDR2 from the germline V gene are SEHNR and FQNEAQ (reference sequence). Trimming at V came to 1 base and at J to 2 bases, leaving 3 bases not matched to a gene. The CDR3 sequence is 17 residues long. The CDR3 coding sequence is TGTGCCAGCAGCTTAGGGACAGGGGTTACTGGGGCCAACGTCCTGACTTTC. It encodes CASSLGTGVTGANVLTF. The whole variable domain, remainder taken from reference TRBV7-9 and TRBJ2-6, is DTGVSQNPRHKITKRGQNVTFRCDPISEHNRLYWYRQTLGQGPEFLTYFQNEAQLEKSRLLSDRFSAERPKGSFSTLEIQRTEQGDSAMYLCASSLGTGVTGANVLTFGAGSRLTVL.

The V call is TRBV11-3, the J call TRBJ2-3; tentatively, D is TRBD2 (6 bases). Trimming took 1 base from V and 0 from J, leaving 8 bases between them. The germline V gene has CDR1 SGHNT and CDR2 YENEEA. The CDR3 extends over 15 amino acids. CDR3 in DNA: TGTGCCAGCAGCTTAGGGGACTCGAGCACAGATACGCAGTATTTT. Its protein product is CASSLGDSSTDTQYF. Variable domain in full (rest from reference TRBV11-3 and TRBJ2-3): EAGVVQSPRYKIIEKKQPVAFWCNPISGHNTLYWYLQNLGQGPELLIRYENEEAVDDSQLPKDRFSAERLKGVDSTLKIQPAELGDSAVYLCASSLGDSSTDTQYFGPGTRLTVL.

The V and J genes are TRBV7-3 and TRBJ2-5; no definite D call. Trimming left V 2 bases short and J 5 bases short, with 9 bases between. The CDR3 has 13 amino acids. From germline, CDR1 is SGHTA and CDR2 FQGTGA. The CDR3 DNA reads TGTGCCAGCAGCTTAGAAGTTCGGGAGACCCAGTACTTC. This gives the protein CASSLEVRETQYF.

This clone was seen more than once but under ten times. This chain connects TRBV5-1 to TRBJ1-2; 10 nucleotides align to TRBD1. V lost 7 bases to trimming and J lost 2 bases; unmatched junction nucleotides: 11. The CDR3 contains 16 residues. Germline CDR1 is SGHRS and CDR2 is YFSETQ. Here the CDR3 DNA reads TGCGCCAGCTGGTTCGGAGGGACAGGGGTCAACTATGGCTACACCTTC. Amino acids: CASWFGGTGVNYGYTF.

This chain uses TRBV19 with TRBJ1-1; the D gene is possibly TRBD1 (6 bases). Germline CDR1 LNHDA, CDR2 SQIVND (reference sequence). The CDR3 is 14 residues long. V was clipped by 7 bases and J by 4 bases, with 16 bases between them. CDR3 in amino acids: CASTLQGPGTEAFF. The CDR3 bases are TGTGCCAGTACCCTACAGGGACCGGGCACTGAAGCTTTCTTT.

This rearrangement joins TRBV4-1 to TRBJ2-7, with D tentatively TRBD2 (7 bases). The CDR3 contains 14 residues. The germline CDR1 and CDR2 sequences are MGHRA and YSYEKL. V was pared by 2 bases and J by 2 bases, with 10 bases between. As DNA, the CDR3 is TGCGCCAGCAGCCAATCGGGGGGCCCCTACGAGCAGTACTTC. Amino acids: CASSQSGGPYEQYF.

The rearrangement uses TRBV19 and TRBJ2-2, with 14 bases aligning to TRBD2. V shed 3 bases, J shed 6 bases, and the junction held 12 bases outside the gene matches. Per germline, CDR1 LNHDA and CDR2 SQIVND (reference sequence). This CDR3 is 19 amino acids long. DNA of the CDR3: TGTGCCAGTAGTATTGGGCCGGGACTAGCGGGAGTAATCCCCGGGGAGCTGTTTTTT. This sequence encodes CASSIGPGLAGVIPGELFF.

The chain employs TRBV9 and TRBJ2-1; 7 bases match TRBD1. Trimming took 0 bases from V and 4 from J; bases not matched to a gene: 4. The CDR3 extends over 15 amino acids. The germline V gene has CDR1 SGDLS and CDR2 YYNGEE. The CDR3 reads CASSVAGQRYNEQFF. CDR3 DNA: TGTGCCAGCAGCGTAGCGGGACAGCGATACAATGAGCAGTTCTTC.

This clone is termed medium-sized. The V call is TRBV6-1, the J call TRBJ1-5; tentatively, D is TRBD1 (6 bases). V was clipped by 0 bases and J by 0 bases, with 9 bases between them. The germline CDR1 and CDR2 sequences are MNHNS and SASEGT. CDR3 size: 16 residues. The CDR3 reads CASSEADRDSNQPQHF. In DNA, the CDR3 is TGTGCCAGCAGTGAAGCGGACAGAGATAGCAATCAGCCCCAGCATTTT.